This T cell receptor beta chain is drawn from a study of CD8 T cells in Susac syndrome. Reverse transcription of roughly 0.5 to 1 ug RNA was performed with random hexamers. TCRdb reprocessed the immunoSEQ multiplex PCR reads via MiXCR and lists one record per CDR3 protein. The sample records 160,000 or so distinct CDR3 sequences, approximately 94% being singletons. This sequence originates from a human donor with Susac syndrome. Source material: CD4+ T cells from PBMCs.

In nucleotides, the CDR3 is TGCAGTGCCCACGGGGCCGGGGGACTCTCCTACGAGCAGTACTTC. The encoded protein is CSAHGAGGLSYEQYF. This chain joins TRBV20-1 and TRBJ2-7, with D possibly TRBD2 on 6 matching bases. The V and J ends lost 6 bases and 0 bases respectively, with 18 bases between them. Germline V gene lookup returns CDR1 DFQATT and CDR2 SNEGSKA (reference sequence). The CDR3 is made up of 15 amino acids.